This T cell receptor (beta chain) was captured by sequencing in a study of T cell changes during pregnancy in multiple sclerosis. Measured with immunoSEQ multiplex PCR; TCRdb has only the in-frame clones, and not every one. This table holds 45,000 to 60,000 clones, approximately 91% found once. The trim removed 1 base at V and 6 bases at J, leaving 12 bases unmatched. In germline, CDR1 is MNHNS, CDR2 SASEGT. The CDR3 extends over 16 amino acids. This sequence originates from a female donor in good health, enrolled as a control in a pregnancy study. The chain recombines TRBV6-1 with TRBJ2-7, with 7 bases matching TRBD2. The starting material was CD4+ T cells from peripheral blood mononuclear cells, obtained after pregnancy. The CDR3 DNA sequence: TGTGCCAGCAGTGAAGAGGGCCTTAGGGCTAGCGGCGAGCAGTACTTC. Translating it yields CASSEEGLRASGEQYF.